This T cell receptor (beta chain) was captured by sequencing in a study of cytomegalovirus exposure and HLA in healthy donors. The study, taken as a whole, reports: In the approximately 130 validation repertoires, a later analysis found that first-cohort TCR clusters tended to co-occur. A list of about 160 TCR beta chains associated with cytomegalovirus was given.

The method was immunoSEQ multiplex PCR; TCRdb's version includes in-frame clones alone and lacks a portion of them. Seen here are about 98,000 clones, roughly 89% observed once, and the top ten hold roughly 3.9%. Comment on this clone: What it binds is not known.

Germline assignment: CDR1 LNHDA and CDR2 SQIVND (reference sequence). V lost 3 bases, J lost 1 base, and 16 bases lay in between. CDR3 size: 18 residues. The clonotype comes from a woman in her 30s in good health and CMV-seronegative. V gene TRBV19 combines with J gene TRBJ2-6; tentatively, D is TRBD1 (5 bases). Sample: PBMCs. DNA of the CDR3: TGTGCCAGTAGTATTCAGGGTCAGAGGATTTCTGGGGCCAACGTCCTGACTTTC. Its translation: CASSIQGQRISGANVLTF.